This T cell receptor (beta chain) came from a study of response to subunit inactivated influenza vaccine. Findings and limits, study-wide: Every seasonal influenza vaccination brings in few new T cells, the authors suggested.

With V trimmed by 6 bases and J by 2 bases, 6 bases remained unmatched. This CDR3 comprises 15 residues. Worth noting for this clonotype: Its antigen is currently unknown.

TCRdb redid the calling of the RT-PCR reads with MiXCR, one entry per CDR3 protein. Of roughly 520,000 distinct CDR3 sequences listed, roughly 23% are singletons. This receptor was taken from a man in his fifties who received an inactivated influenza vaccine. The genes are TRBV12-3 or TRBV12-4 and TRBJ2-2; 7 nucleotides align to TRBD1. The material was CD4+ T cells sorted from PBMCs, obtained approximately 5 days after vaccination. This CDR3 reads CASREQGTNTGELFF. The CDR3 region has the DNA TGTGCCAGCAGGGAACAGGGGACCAACACCGGGGAGCTGTTTTTT.